A single sample is the source of the 9 T cell receptor beta chains below, sequenced in a study of blood T cell repertoires in COVID-19. The repertoire was sequenced with immunoSEQ multiplex PCR; TCRdb's copy has only in-frame clones and lacks some. This table holds around 270,000 clones, around nine tenths found once. The source material was peripheral blood. The receptors were gathered from a woman aged 60-75 years with COVID-19, enrolled during active disease.

This clone was counted a few times. V is TRBV7-8 and J is TRBJ2-7; D is unclear. The CDR3 contains 15 residues. CDR1 and CDR2 from the germline V gene are SGHVS and FQNEAQ. The V end was cut by 5 bases, the J end by 0 bases, with 14 bases between. In nucleotides, the CDR3 is TGTGCCAGCAGCCCGAGGCGTAGTCCCTCCTACGAGCAGTACTTC. Protein: CASSPRRSPSYEQYF. The full variable domain, completed using reference TRBV7-8 and TRBJ2-7, is GAGVSQSPRYKVAKRGQDVALRCDPISGHVSLFWYQQALGQGPEFLTYFQNEAQLDKSGLPSDRFFAERPEGSVSTLKIQRTQQEDSAVYLCASSPRRSPSYEQYFGPGTRLTVT.

V usage is TRBV27 and J usage is TRBJ1-6; 9 bases align to TRBD1. CDR1 is MNHEY, CDR2 SMNVEV, per germline (reference sequence). CDR3 size: 16 residues. V was clipped by 1 base and J by 8 bases; unmatched bases: 6. The CDR3, as DNA: TGTGCCAGCAGTTTATGGGTAGGGACAGGGTATTCACCCCTCCACTTT. Protein sequence: CASSLWVGTGYSPLHF.

As regards this clone: This sample includes further DNA sequences coding for the same CDR3. The rearrangement links TRBV27 to TRBJ2-1; 10 positions match TRBD2. CDR1 MNHEY and CDR2 SMNVEV come from the germline V gene (reference sequence). The CDR3 covers 13 residues. Trimming took 3 bases from V and 7 from J; bases not matched to a gene: 0. CDR3 sequence reads: CASSLTSGNEQFF. CDR3 DNA: TGTGCCAGCAGTTTGACTAGCGGGAATGAGCAGTTCTTC.

The rearrangement uses TRBV5-4 and TRBJ2-1; 14 bases match TRBD2. This CDR3 has 15 residues. Germline V gene sequence: CDR1 SGHNT, CDR2 YYREEE (reference sequence). J gave up 7 bases and V 5 bases, and 5 bases lay outside the gene matches. CDR3 nucleotides: TGTGCCAGCAGGCTGGGACTAGCGGGAGAGAATGAGCAGTTCTTC. Its translation is CASRLGLAGENEQFF.

DNA of the CDR3: TGCGCCAGCAGCTTGGAGACAGGGACAGATACGCAGTATTTT. Protein sequence: CASSLETGTDTQYF. The rearrangement joins TRBV5-1 to TRBJ2-3; 7 bases fit TRBD1. This CDR3 region has 14 residues. The V gene's germline CDR1 is SGHRS and CDR2 YFSETQ. After removal of 0 bases from V and 3 bases from J, the junction contained 1 base not matched to a gene. Full variable domain (rest looked up from reference TRBV5-1 and TRBJ2-3): KAGVTQTPRYLIKTRGQQVTLSCSPISGHRSVSWYQQTPGQGLQFLFEYFSETQRNKGNFPGRFSGRQFSNSRSEMNVSTLELGDSALYLCASSLETGTDTQYFGPGTRLTVL.

This rearrangement joins TRBV5-4 to TRBJ1-2, with 8 nucleotides matching TRBD1. The CDR3 spans 16 residues. V lost 3 bases to trimming and J lost 2 bases; unmatched junction nucleotides: 9. Germline V gene sequence: CDR1 SGHNT, CDR2 YYREEE (reference sequence). The CDR3 loop reads CASSSSLTGVNYGYTF. The CDR3 DNA sequence: TGTGCCAGCAGCTCAAGTTTGACAGGGGTGAACTATGGCTACACCTTC.

The V gene is TRBV12-3 or TRBV12-4, the J gene TRBJ2-1; no reliable D call. The CDR3 spans 12 residues. The V end was cut by 11 bases, the J end by 5 bases, with 13 bases between. The chain's CDR3 is CASLAINNEQFF. Written as DNA, the CDR3 is TGTGCCTCATTAGCTATAAACAATGAGCAGTTCTTC.

The CDR3 DNA reads as TGTGCCAGCCGGGACAGGGGGCTTGAGCAGTACTTC. This gives the protein CASRDRGLEQYF. The chain recombines TRBV30 with TRBJ2-7, with 12 bases identical to TRBD1. The CDR3 length is 12 residues. V was clipped by 8 bases and J by 7 bases; unmatched bases: 6. Germline-derived CDR1 and CDR2 are GTSNPN and SVGIG (reference sequence).

The gene calls are TRBV3-1 (or the pseudogene TRBV3-2) and TRBJ1-6; possible D gene TRBD1, 5 bases. The V gene's germline CDR1 is LGHDT and CDR2 YNNKEL (reference sequence). CDR3 length equals 15 residues. Deletions cut 1 base from V and 9 bases from J, with 13 bases between. DNA of the CDR3: TGTGCCAGCAGCCAAGGGGTCCCCGGGGGTTCACCCCTCCACTTT. Amino acid sequence: CASSQGVPGGSPLHF.